The source of this TCR beta chain is a study of blood T cells in healthy people across ages. This CDR3 contains 14 residues. Germline V gene sequence: CDR1 ENHRY, CDR2 SYGVKD. V gave up 8 bases and J gave up 4 bases; unmatched junction bases: 4. A second PCR of about 7 to 12 cycles used a sample-barcoded 5' primer and a J-beta primer mix. A template-switch adaptor containing 12 random nucleotides labeled each cDNA molecule. One entry per CDR3 protein, called by TCRdb with MiXCR from the 5' RACE reads. The repertoire holds over 1,200,000 distinct CDR3 sequences, with 45% to 70% as singletons. With regard to this clonotype: Its matching antigen is unknown.

Study outcomes and limitations: Estimated diversity, derived from one million T cells, was regarded as an underestimate.

The source of this sequence is a man in his late teens or twenties in good health. The specimen sequenced was blood. The chain has TRBV10-3 and TRBJ2-3, with 12 bases fitting TRBD2. CDR3 sequence reads: CAIGLAGISDTQYF. CDR3 DNA sequence: TGTGCCATCGGACTAGCGGGGATTTCAGATACGCAGTATTTT.